This T cell receptor (beta chain) was captured in a study of blood T cells in healthy people across ages. CDR1 and CDR2 (germline): DFQATT, SNEGSKA (reference sequence). This CDR3 has 16 amino acids. J was trimmed by 4 bases and V by 3 bases; bases with no gene match: 9. Study-wide results and limits: Not knowing donor CMV status may have confounded expanded clonotype changes. In these data, TCR beta diversity tracked strongly with naive T cell percentage.

It was with a sample-barcoded 5' primer and a J-beta primer mix that a second PCR of about 6 to 12 cycles was run. Each TCR beta cDNA got a 12-nucleotide random molecular identifier. MiXCR was run by TCRdb on the 5' RACE reads, yielding one entry per CDR3 protein. This sample yields fewer than 2,000,000 distinct CDR3 sequences, of which around 35% are seen a single time; approximately 11% belongs to the top ten. About this clonotype: What it binds is unknown.

The TCR comes from a woman in her 30s in good health. The sequencing sample was made of blood. The rearrangement links TRBV20-1 to TRBJ2-1; 10 nucleotides align to TRBD2. DNA of the CDR3: TGCAGTGCTAGCCCTCCAACTAGCGGGGTATACAATGAGCAGTTCTTC. Its protein product is CSASPPTSGVYNEQFF.